The 2 T cell receptor beta chains presented below share a single source sample, sequenced in a study of T cells expressing NK-cell markers. No DNA is given; TCRdb re-called the 5' RACE reads and lists each CDR3 protein once. Its clone listing holds over 100,000 distinct CDR3 sequences. The sample taken for sequencing was blood T cells: a sorted CD56 or NKG2C T cell subset, CD4+ or CD8+ T cells, or bulk PBMC T cells (not recorded which). The receptor set was obtained from a woman aged 18 to 75 in good health.

The J gene is TRBJ2-5, the V gene TRBV24-1; without DNA, the TCRdb call of TRBD2 cannot be checked. The CDR3 spans 16 residues. CDR1 and CDR2 from the germline V gene are KGHDR and SFDVKD. CDR3 residues: CATSDLLDSGGETQYF.

The chain links TRBV4-3 to TRBJ2-1; TCRdb indicates TRBD1, and absent DNA this call remains unverified. The CDR3 runs 16 residues. The germline V gene encodes CDR1 LGHNA and CDR2 YSLEER. The chain's CDR3 is CASSHHSGTGGAEQFF.